These 3 T cell receptor beta chains came from one sample sequenced in a study of cytomegalovirus exposure and HLA in healthy donors. Libraries were prepared by immunoSEQ multiplex PCR; TCRdb keeps only in-frame clonotypes and omits some of them. The sample has around 71,000 clones; 85% to 95% are singletons. Material for sequencing was PBMCs. All receptors derive from a man aged 18-30 years in good health and CMV-seropositive.

This clone turned up a few times. The gene calls are TRBV7-9 and TRBJ1-5, with D maybe TRBD1 (5 bases). Germline CDR1 is SEHNR and CDR2 is FQNEAQ (reference sequence). The CDR3 contains 14 residues. V was shortened by 6 bases and J by 4 bases, with 13 bases between the two germline ends. The CDR3 loop is CASRPDGGNQPQHF. DNA of the CDR3: TGTGCCAGCAGACCCGACGGGGGAAATCAGCCCCAGCATTTT.

The chain couples TRBV27 to TRBJ2-1; the D is unclear. The V gene lost 5 bases and the J gene lost 5 bases, with 10 bases spanning the gap. CDR1 is MNHEY and CDR2 is SMNVEV in the germline V gene (reference sequence). This CDR3 is 13 amino acids long. The CDR3 here is CASSPPSHNEQFF. CDR3 bases: TGTGCCAGCAGTCCCCCTAGTCACAATGAGCAGTTCTTC.

The chain couples TRBV7-6 to TRBJ1-5, with 7 bases lining up with TRBD1. Per the germline V gene, CDR1 is SGHVS and CDR2 is FNYEAQ. The CDR3 runs 14 residues. V gave up 5 bases and J gave up 5 bases; unmatched junction bases: 6. The CDR3 sequence is CASSLRGDHQPQHF. The CDR3 DNA sequence: TGTGCCAGCAGCCTCAGGGGGGACCATCAGCCCCAGCATTTT.